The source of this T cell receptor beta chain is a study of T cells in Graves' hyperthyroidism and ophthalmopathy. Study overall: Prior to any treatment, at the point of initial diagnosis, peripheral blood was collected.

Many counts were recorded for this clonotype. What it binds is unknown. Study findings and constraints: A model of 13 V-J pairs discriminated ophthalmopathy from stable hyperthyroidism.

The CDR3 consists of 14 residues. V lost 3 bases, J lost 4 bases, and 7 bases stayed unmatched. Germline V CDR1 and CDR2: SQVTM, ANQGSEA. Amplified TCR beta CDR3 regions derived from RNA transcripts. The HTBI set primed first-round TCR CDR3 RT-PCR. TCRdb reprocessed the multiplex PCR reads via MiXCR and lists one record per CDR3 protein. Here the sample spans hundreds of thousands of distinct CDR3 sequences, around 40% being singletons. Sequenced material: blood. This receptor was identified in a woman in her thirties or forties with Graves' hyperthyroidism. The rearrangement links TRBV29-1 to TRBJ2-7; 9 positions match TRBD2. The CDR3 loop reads CSVDLSGSFYEQYF. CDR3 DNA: TGCAGCGTTGACCTTAGCGGGAGTTTTTACGAGCAGTACTTC.